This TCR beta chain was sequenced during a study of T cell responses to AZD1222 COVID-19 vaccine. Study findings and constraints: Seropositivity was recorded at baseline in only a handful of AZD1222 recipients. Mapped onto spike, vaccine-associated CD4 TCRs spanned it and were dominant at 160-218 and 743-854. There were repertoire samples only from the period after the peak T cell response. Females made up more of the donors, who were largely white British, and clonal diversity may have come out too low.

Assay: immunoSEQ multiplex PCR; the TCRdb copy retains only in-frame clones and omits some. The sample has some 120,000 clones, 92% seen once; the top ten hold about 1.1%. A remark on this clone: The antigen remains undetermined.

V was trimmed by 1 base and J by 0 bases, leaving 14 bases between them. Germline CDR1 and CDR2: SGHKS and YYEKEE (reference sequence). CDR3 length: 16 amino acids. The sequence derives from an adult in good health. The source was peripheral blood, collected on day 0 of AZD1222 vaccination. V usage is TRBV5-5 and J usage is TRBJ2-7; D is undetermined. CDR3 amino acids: CASSLSGRIPSYEQYF. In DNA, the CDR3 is TGTGCCAGCAGCTTGAGTGGCAGGATCCCCTCCTACGAGCAGTACTTC.